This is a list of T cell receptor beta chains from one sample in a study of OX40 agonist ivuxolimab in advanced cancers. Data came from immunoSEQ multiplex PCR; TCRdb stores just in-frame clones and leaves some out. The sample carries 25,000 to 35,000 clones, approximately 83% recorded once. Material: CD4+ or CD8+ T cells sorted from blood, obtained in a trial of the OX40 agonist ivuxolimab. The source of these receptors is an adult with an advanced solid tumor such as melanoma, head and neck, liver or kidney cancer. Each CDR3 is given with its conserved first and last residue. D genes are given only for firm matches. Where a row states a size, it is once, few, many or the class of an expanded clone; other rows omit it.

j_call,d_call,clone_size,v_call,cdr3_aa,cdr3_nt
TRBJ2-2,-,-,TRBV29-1,CSVEEGLNTGELFF,TGCAGCGTTGAAGAAGGGCTCAACACCGGGGAGCTGTTTTTT
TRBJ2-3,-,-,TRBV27,CASSLSKAPPVTDTQYF,TGTGCCAGCAGTTTATCGAAGGCCCCCCCGGTAACAGATACGCAGTATTTT
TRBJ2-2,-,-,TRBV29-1,CSVVGTNTGELFF,TGCAGCGTAGTAGGAACGAACACCGGGGAGCTGTTTTTT
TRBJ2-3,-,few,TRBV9,CASSSYGGSTDTQYF,TGTGCCAGCAGCTCCTATGGGGGGAGCACAGATACGCAGTATTTT
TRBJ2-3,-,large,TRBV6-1,CASSDTDTQYF,TGTGCCAGCAGTGACACAGATACGCAGTATTTT
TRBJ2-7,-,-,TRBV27,CASTQGSGYYEQYF,TGTGCCAGCACACAGGGATCTGGGTACTACGAGCAGTACTTC
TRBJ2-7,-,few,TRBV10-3,CAISESGTAGGEQYF,TGTGCCATCAGTGAGTCCGGGACAGCCGGGGGGGAGCAGTACTTC
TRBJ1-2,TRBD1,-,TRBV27,CASNYRDSILPNYGYTF,TGTGCCAGCAACTACCGGGACAGCATCCTACCTAACTATGGCTACACCTTC
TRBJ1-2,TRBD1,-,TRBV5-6,CASSRETGGDYGYTF,TGTGCCAGCAGCAGAGAGACAGGGGGCGACTATGGCTACACCTTC
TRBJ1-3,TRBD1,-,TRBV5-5,CASRRGTGDPGNTIYF,TGTGCCAGCAGACGGGGGACAGGGGATCCTGGAAACACCATATATTTT
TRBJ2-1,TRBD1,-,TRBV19,CASSSGTGSGEQFF,TGTGCCAGTAGTAGCGGGACAGGGAGTGGTGAGCAGTTCTTC
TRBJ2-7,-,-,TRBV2,CASSHPAYNPEQYF,TGTGCCAGCAGTCACCCCGCTTATAACCCGGAGCAGTACTTC
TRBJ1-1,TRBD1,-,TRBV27,CASSTYPGQQNTEAFF,TGTGCCAGCAGTACATACCCGGGACAGCAGAACACTGAAGCTTTCTTT
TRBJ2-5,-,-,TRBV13,CASSLSGRGPQETQYF,TGTGCCAGCAGCTTATCTGGGCGGGGGCCCCAAGAGACCCAGTACTTC
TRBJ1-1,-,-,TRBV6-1,CASRTRTAAFF,TGTGCCAGCAGGACAAGGACGGCAGCTTTCTTT
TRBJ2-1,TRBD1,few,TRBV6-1,CASSEGTGDEQFF,TGTGCCAGCAGTGAAGGGACAGGGGATGAGCAGTTCTTC
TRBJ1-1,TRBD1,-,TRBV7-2,CASSRRHRDRYNTEAFF,TGTGCCAGCAGCAGAAGACACCGGGACAGGTATAACACTGAAGCTTTCTTT
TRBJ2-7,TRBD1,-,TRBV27,CASSFQPGGIYEQYF,TGTGCCAGCAGTTTTCAGCCAGGGGGCATCTACGAGCAGTACTTC
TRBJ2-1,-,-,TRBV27,CASSTLGGGSNEQFF,TGTGCCAGCAGTACACTAGGGGGGGGCTCTAATGAGCAGTTCTTC
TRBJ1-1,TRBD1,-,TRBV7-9,CASSSTGGNTEAFF,TGTGCCAGCAGCTCGACAGGGGGCAACACTGAAGCTTTCTTT
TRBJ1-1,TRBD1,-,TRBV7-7,CASSPLTGAMNTEAFF,TGTGCCAGCAGCCCCCTGACAGGGGCTATGAACACTGAAGCTTTCTTT
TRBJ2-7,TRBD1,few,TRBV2,CASRLQGVGYEQYF,TGTGCCAGCAGGTTACAGGGGGTCGGCTACGAGCAGTACTTC
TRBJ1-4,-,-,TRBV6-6,CASSYQAREKLFF,TGTGCCAGCAGTTATCAGGCACGAGAAAAACTGTTTTTT
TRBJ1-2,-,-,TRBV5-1,CASSFEGAYGYTF,TGCGCCAGCAGCTTCGAGGGCGCCTATGGCTACACCTTC
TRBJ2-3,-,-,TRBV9,CASTTVGVSGTQYF,TGTGCCAGCACAACAGTAGGGGTATCAGGGACGCAGTATTTT
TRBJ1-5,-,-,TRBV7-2,CASSARASSNQPQHF,TGTGCCAGCAGCGCCCGAGCTAGTAGCAATCAGCCCCAGCATTTT
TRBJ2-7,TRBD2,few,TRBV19,CASSITGGANEQYF,TGTGCCAGTAGTATAACCGGGGGGGCCAACGAGCAGTACTTC
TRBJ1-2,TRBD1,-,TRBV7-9,CASSELTGGDYGYTF,TGTGCCAGCAGCGAATTGACAGGGGGCGACTATGGCTACACCTTC
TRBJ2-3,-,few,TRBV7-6,CASSFISTDTQYF,TGTGCCAGCAGCTTCATTAGCACAGATACGCAGTATTTT
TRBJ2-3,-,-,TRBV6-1,CASSEAHVGTITDTQYF,TGTGCCAGCAGTGAAGCTCATGTGGGGACGATCACAGATACGCAGTATTTT
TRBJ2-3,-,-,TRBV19,CASSAWDTQYF,TGTGCCAGTAGTGCATGGGATACGCAGTATTTT
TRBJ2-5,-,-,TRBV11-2,CASSPWSAAETQYF,TGTGCCAGCAGCCCATGGTCAGCTGCCGAGACCCAGTACTTC
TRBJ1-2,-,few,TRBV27,CASSLTGNYGYTF,TGTGCCAGCAGTTTGACGGGTAACTATGGCTACACCTTC
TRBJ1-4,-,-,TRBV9,CASSDRDTRPFNEKLFF,TGTGCCAGTAGCGACCGGGACACACGGCCTTTTAATGAAAAACTGTTTTTT
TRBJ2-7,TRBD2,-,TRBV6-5,CASSPSSGGANEQYF,TGTGCCAGCAGTCCCTCTAGCGGGGGGGCTAACGAGCAGTACTTC
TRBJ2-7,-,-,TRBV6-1,CASSPRDGTYEQYF,TGTGCCAGCAGCCCCCGGGACGGTACCTACGAGCAGTACTTC
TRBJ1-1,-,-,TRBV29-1,CSVPQGITEAFF,TGCAGCGTGCCTCAGGGGATCACTGAAGCTTTCTTT
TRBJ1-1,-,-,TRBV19,CASSIVGVWTEAFF,TGTGCCAGTAGTATAGTTGGGGTTTGGACTGAAGCTTTCTTT
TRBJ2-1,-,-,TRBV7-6,CASSTPIGDRASYNEQFF,TGTGCCAGCAGCACACCCATCGGGGACCGGGCCTCCTACAATGAGCAGTTCTTC
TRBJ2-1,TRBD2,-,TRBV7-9,CASSTSGTSGGPFEQFF,TGTGCCAGCAGCACCTCCGGGACTAGCGGGGGGCCGTTTGAGCAGTTCTTC
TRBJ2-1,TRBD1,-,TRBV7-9,CASREDRGHNEQFF,TGTGCCAGCAGGGAGGACAGGGGTCACAATGAGCAGTTCTTC
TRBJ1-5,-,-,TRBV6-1,CASMGSNQPQHF,TGTGCCAGCATGGGTAGCAATCAGCCCCAGCATTTT